The text below deals with one T cell receptor (beta chain). Its antigen is undetermined. This sample stems from a study of cytomegalovirus exposure and HLA in healthy donors. Study details: In terms of ancestry, the Caucasian-associated cluster contained roughly 80% of the approximately 380 genotyped donors. General study results and limits: Most subjects had HLA-A and HLA-B alleles reportedly predicted accurately by TCR beta sequences. There were reportedly fewer N-insertions in an Asian-associated ancestry cluster than the roughly 670-donor mean, in a later analysis.

Germline V CDR1 and CDR2: SNHLY, FYNNEI. The CDR3 totals 15 residues. V was pared by 7 bases and J by 0 bases, with 14 bases between. The PCR contained 60 Vbeta and 13 Jbeta primers. Repertoires were generated with immunoSEQ multiplex PCR, while TCRdb's copy carries only in-frame clones and drops some. The repertoire includes approximately 130,000 clones, about 86% of them detected once, and about 5% sits in the top ten. Sequenced sample: PBMCs. This sequence was found in a woman aged 30 to 39 in good health and CMV-seronegative. The chain combines TRBV2 with TRBJ2-3, with a tentative D call TRBD2 (5 bases). CDR3 in amino acids: CASIPRVSSTDTQYF. CDR3 in DNA: TGTGCCAGCATTCCGAGGGTTTCTAGCACAGATACGCAGTATTTT.